The present TCR beta chain was sequenced within a study of cytomegalovirus exposure and HLA in healthy donors. The CDR3 is 14 residues long. Germline CDR1 SGHTA, CDR2 FQGNSA. Trimming shortened V by 2 bases and J by 6 bases, and 11 bases separated the two germline ends. Researchers ran the PCR with 60 Vbeta and 13 Jbeta primers. Here immunoSEQ multiplex PCR was the method, and the copy in TCRdb shows in-frame clones only, minus some. This sample carries some 120,000 clones, over 70% of them seen once, and the ten largest clones take roughly 4.1%. The sequence was obtained from a man in his late teens or twenties in good health and CMV-seropositive. Sequencing input: PBMCs. This chain joins TRBV7-2 and TRBJ2-1; TRBD2 might be the D (6 bases). Here the CDR3 DNA reads TGTGCCAGCAGCTTATCACTCGGGGGCAATGAGCAGTTCTTC. Amino acid sequence: CASSLSLGGNEQFF.